This TCR beta chain emerged from a study of early T cells in non-severe SARS-CoV-2 infection. After removal of 1 base from V and 4 bases from J, the junction contained 10 bases not matched to a gene. CDR3 length equals 16 residues. CDR1 is DFQATT and CDR2 is SNEGSKA in the germline V gene (reference sequence). There are a few counts of this clonotype. Researchers attached unique molecular identifiers to individual cDNA molecules. Each CDR3 protein gets one entry after TCRdb re-called the 5' RACE reads with MiXCR. This sample yields tens of thousands of distinct CDR3 sequences, of which about a tenth are seen a single time; 5.5% to 7% belongs to the top ten.

Sequences were obtained from whole blood. This receptor was identified in an adult who was a healthcare worker with PCR-confirmed SARS-CoV-2 infection or an uninfected control (not recorded which). The chain employs TRBV20-1 and TRBJ1-5; 7 bases are shared with TRBD1. The CDR3 bases are TGCAGTGCTAGAGTAAGGCTGACAGGGAGGAATCAGCCCCAGCATTTT. As protein: CSARVRLTGRNQPQHF.